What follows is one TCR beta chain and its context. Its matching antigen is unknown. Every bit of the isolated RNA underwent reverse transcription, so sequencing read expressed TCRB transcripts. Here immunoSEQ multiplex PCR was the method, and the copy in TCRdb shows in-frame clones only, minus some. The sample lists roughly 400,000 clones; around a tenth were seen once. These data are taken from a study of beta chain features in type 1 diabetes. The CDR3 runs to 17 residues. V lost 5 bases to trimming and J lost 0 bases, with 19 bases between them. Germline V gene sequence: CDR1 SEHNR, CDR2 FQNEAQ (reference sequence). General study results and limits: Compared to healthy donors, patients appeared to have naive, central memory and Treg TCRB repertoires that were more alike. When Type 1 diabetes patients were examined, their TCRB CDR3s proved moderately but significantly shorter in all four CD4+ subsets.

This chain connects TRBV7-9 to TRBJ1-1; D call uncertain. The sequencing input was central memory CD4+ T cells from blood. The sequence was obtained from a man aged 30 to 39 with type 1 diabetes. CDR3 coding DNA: TGTGCCAGCAGCCCCAGAGCTATGGGCGAGGTGAACACTGAAGCTTTCTTT. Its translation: CASSPRAMGEVNTEAFF.